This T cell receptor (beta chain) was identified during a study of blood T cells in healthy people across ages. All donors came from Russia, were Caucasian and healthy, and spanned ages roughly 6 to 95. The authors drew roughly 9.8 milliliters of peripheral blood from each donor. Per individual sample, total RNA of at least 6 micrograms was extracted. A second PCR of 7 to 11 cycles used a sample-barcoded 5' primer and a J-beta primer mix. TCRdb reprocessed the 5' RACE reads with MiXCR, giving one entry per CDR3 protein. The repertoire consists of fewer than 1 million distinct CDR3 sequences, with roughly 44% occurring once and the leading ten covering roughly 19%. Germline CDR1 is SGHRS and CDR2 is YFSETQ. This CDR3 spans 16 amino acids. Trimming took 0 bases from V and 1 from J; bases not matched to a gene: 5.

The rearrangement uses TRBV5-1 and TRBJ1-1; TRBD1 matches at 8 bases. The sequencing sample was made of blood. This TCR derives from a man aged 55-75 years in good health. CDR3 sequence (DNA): TGCGCCAGCAGCTTGGGAGACAGGGGATCGAACACTGAAGCTTTCTTT. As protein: CASSLGDRGSNTEAFF.